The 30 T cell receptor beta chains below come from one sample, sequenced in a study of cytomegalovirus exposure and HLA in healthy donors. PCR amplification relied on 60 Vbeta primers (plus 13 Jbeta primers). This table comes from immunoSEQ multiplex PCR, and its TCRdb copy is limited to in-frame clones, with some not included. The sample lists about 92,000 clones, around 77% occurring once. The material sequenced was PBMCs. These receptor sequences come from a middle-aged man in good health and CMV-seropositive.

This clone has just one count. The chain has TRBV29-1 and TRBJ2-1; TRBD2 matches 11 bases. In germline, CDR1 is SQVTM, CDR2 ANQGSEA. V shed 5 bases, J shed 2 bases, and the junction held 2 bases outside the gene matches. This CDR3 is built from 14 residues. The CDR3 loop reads CSVMTSGAYNEQFF. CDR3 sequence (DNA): TGCAGCGTTATGACTAGCGGGGCCTACAATGAGCAGTTCTTC.

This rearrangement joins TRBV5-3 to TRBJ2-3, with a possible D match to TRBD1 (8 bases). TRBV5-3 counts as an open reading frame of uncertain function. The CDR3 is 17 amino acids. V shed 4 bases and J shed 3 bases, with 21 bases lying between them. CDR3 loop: CARSPEVQGGWTDTQYF. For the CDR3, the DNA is TGTGCCAGAAGCCCAGAAGTACAGGGGGGGTGGACAGATACGCAGTATTTT.

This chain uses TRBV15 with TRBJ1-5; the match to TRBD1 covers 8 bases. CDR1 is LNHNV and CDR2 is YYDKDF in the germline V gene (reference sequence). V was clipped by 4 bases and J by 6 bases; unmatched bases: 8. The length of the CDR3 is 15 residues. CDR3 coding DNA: TGTGCCACCAGCACCCTAGGACAGGGTGGTCAGCCCCAGCATTTT. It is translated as CATSTLGQGGQPQHF.

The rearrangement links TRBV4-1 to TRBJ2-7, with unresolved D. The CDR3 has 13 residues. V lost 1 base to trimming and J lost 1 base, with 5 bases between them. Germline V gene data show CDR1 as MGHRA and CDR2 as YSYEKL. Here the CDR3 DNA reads TGCGCCAGCAGCCAAGGAACTTCCTACGAGCAGTACTTC. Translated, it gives CASSQGTSYEQYF.

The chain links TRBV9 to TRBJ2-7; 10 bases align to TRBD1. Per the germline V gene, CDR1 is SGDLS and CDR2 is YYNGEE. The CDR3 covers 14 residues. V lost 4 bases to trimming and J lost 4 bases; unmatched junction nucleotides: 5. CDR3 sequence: CASSLRQGAYEQYF. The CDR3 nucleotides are TGTGCCAGCAGCCTCCGACAGGGGGCATACGAGCAGTACTTC.

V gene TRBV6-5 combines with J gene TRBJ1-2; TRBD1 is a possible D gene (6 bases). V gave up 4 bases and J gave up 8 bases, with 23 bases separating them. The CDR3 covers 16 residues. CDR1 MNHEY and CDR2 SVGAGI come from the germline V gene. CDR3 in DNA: TGTGCCAGCAGTTCTCTTAAACAGGGAATGGATGGCGGCTACACCTTC. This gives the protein CASSSLKQGMDGGYTF.

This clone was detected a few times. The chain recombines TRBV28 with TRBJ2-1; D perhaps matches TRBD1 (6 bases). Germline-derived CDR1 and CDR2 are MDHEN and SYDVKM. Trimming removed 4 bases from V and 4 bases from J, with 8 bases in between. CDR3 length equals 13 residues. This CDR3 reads CASSSTGYNEQFF. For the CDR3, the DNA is TGTGCCAGCAGTTCGACAGGATACAATGAGCAGTTCTTC.

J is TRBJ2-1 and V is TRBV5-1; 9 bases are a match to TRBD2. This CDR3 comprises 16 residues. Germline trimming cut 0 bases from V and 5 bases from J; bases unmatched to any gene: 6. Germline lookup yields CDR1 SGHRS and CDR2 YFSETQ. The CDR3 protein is CASSLGPSGEHNEQFF. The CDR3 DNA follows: TGCGCCAGCAGCTTGGGTCCTAGCGGGGAGCACAATGAGCAGTTCTTC. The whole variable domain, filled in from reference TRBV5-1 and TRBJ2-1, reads KAGVTQTPRYLIKTRGQQVTLSCSPISGHRSVSWYQQTPGQGLQFLFEYFSETQRNKGNFPGRFSGRQFSNSRSEMNVSTLELGDSALYLCASSLGPSGEHNEQFFGPGTRLTVL.

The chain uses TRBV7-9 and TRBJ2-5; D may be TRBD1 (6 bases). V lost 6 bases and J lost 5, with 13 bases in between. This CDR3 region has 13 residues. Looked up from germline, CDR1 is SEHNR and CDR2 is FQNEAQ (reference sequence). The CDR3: CASRWTAEETQYF. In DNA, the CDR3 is TGTGCCAGCAGATGGACAGCAGAGGAGACCCAGTACTTC.

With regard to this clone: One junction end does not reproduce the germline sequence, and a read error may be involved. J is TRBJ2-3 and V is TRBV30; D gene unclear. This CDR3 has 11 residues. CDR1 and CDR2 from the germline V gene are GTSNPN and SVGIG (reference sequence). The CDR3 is CSAEVGNTQYF. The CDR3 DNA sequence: TGCTCAGCTGAGGTCGGAAATACGCAGTATTTT.

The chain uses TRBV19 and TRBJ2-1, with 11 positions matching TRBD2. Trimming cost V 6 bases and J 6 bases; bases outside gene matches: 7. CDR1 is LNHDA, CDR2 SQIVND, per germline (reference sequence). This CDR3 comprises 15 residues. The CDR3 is CASSNSGLAGNEQFF. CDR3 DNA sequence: TGTGCCAGTAGCAACTCCGGACTAGCGGGCAATGAGCAGTTCTTC.

The CDR3 nucleotides are TGCAGCGTTGATGGTCTGGAAAACCAGGGCCCCTACGAGCAGTACTTC. It yields the protein CSVDGLENQGPYEQYF. The rearrangement joins TRBV29-1 to TRBJ2-7, with D perhaps TRBD1 (5 bases). V lost 3 bases to trimming and J lost 2 bases, with 20 bases between them. The CDR3 spans 16 residues. Per the germline V gene, CDR1 is SQVTM and CDR2 is ANQGSEA.

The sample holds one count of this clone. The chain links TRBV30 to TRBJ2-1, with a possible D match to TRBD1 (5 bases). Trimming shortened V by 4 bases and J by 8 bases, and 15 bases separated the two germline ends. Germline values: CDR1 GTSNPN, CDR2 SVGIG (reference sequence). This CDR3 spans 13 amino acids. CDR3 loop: CAWKRGRMDEQFF. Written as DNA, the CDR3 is TGTGCCTGGAAAAGGGGCAGGATGGATGAGCAGTTCTTC. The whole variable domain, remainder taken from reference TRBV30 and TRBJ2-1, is SQTIHQWPATLVQPVGSPLSLECTVEGTSNPNLYWYRQAAGRGLQLLFYSVGIGQISSEVPQNLSASRPQDRQFILSSKKLLLSDSGFYLCAWKRGRMDEQFFGPGTRLTVL.

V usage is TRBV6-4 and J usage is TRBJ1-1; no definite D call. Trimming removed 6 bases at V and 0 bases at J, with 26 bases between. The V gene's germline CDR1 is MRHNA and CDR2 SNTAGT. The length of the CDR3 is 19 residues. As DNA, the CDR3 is TGTGCCAGCAGCGTGATTTTCGTTAGGAGGGAATCACTGAACACTGAAGCTTTCTTT. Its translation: CASSVIFVRRESLNTEAFF.

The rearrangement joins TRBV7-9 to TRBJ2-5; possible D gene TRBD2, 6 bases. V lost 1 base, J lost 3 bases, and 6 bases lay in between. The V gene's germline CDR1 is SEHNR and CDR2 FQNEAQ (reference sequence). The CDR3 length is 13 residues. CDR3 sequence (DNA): TGTGCCAGCAGCTTAGTAGCGGAAGAGACCCAGTACTTC. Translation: CASSLVAEETQYF.

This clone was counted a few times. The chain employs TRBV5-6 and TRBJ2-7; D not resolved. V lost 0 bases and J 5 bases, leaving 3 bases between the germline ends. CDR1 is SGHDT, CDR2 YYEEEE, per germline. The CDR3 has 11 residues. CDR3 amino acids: CASSLVDEQYF. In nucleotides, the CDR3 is TGTGCCAGCAGCTTGGTAGACGAGCAGTACTTC.

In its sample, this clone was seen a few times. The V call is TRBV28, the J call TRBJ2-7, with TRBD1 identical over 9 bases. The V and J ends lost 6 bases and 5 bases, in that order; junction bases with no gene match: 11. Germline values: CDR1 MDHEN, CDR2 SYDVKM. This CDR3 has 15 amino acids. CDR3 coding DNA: TGTGCCAGCAGCCCCACGGGACAGGGTGGCGACGAGCAGTACTTC. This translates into CASSPTGQGGDEQYF.

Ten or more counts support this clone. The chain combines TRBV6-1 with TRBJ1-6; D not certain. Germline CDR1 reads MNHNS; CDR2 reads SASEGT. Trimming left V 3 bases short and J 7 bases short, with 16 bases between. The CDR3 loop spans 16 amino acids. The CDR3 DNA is TGTGCCAGCAGTGATACGACCCGAGGCCTGAATTCACCCCTCCACTTT. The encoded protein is CASSDTTRGLNSPLHF.

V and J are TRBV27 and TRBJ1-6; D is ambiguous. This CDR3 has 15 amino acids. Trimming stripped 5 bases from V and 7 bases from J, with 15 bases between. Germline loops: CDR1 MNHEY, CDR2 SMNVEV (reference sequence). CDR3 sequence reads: CASSRTQPGNSPLHF. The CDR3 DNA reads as TGTGCCAGCAGTCGGACTCAACCGGGCAATTCACCCCTCCACTTT.

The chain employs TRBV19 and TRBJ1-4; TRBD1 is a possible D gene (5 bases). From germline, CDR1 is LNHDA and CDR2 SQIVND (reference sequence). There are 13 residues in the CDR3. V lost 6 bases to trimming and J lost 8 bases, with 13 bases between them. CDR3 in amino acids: CASRSGGDEKLFF. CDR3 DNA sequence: TGTGCCAGTAGATCCGGGGGAGACGAAAAACTGTTTTTT.

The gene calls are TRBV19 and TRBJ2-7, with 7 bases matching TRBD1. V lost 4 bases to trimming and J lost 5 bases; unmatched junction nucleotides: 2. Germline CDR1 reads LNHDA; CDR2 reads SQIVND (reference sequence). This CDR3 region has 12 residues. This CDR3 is CASSTDRDEQYF. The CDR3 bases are TGTGCCAGTAGTACAGACAGGGACGAGCAGTACTTC.

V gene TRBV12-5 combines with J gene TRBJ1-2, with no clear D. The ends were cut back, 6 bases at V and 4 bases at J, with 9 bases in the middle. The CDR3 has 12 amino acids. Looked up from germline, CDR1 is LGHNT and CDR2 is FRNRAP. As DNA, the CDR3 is TGTGCTAGTGGGATAACTTCCTATGGCTACACCTTC. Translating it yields CASGITSYGYTF.

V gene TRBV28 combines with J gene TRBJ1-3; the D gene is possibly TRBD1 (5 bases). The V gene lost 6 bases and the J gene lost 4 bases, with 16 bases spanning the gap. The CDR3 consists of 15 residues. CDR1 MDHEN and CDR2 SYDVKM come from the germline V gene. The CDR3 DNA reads TGTGCCAGCAGCCTTCCGGGGGTAGAGGGAAACACCATATATTTT. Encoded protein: CASSLPGVEGNTIYF.

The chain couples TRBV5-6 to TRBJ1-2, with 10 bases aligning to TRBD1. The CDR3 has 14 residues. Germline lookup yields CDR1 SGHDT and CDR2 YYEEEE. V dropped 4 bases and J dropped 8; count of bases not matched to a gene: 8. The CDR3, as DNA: TGTGCCAGCAGCCACTCGGGACAGGGGACAGGCTACACCTTC. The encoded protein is CASSHSGQGTGYTF.

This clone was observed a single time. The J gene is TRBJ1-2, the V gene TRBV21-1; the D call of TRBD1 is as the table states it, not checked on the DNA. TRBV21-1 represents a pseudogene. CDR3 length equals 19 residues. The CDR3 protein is CASTRGGTGGGWTNYGYTF. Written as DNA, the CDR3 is TGTGCCAGCACTAGAGGGGGAACAGGGGGAGGCTGGACTAACTATGGCTACACCTTC.

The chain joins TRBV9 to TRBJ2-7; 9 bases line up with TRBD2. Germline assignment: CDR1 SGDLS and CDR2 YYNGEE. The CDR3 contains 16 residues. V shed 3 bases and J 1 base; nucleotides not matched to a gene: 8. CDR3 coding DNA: TGTGCCAGCAGCGCCCTCGGCGGGGGGGGATCCTACGAGCAGTACTTC. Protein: CASSALGGGGSYEQYF.

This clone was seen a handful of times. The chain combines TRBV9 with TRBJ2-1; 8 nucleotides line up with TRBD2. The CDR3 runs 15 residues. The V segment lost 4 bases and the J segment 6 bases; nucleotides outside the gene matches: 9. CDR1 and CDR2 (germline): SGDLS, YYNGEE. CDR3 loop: CASSPRGGPSNEQFF. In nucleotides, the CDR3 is TGTGCCAGCAGCCCCCGGGGGGGACCGAGCAATGAGCAGTTCTTC.

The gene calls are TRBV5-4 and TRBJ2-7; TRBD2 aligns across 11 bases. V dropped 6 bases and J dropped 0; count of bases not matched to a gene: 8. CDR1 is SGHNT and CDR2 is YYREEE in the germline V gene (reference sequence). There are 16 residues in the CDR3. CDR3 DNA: TGTGCCAGCACCTTAGGACTAGCGGGCACCTCCTACGAGCAGTACTTC. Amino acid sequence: CASTLGLAGTSYEQYF. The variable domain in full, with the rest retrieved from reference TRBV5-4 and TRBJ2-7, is ETGVTQSPTHLIKTRGQQVTLRCSSQSGHNTVSWYQQALGQGPQFIFQYYREEENGRGNFPPRFSGLQFPNYSSELNVNALELDDSALYLCASTLGLAGTSYEQYFGPGTRLTVT.

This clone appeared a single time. The CDR3 spells CASSLDRTGVRETQYF. The CDR3 DNA sequence: TGTGCCAGCTCCCTCGACCGGACAGGGGTTCGGGAGACCCAGTACTTC. The chain joins TRBV18 to TRBJ2-5; 9 bases are a match to TRBD1. This CDR3 contains 16 residues. V lost 6 bases, J lost 5 bases, and 13 bases stayed unmatched. Germline V lookup: CDR1 KGHSH, CDR2 LQKENI.

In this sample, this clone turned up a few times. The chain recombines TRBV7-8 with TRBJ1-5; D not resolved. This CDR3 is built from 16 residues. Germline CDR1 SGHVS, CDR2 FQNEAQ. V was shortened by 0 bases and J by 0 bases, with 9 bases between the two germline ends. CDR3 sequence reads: CASSLASGYSNQPQHF. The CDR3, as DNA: TGTGCCAGCAGCTTAGCATCAGGTTATAGCAATCAGCCCCAGCATTTT.